This T cell receptor beta chain came from a study of response to subunit inactivated influenza vaccine. Via MiXCR, TCRdb re-called the RT-PCR reads, giving one row per CDR3 protein. This table has 530,000 or so distinct CDR3 sequences, about 25% appearing once. Germline CDR1 reads SGHVS; CDR2 reads FQNEAQ. Trimming took 5 bases from V and 4 from J, leaving 11 bases between them. The length of the CDR3 is 14 residues. This sequence originates from a man aged 50-60 years who received an inactivated influenza vaccine. Sequences were derived from CD4+ T cells sorted from PBMCs, sampled 5 days after vaccination. J is TRBJ2-2 and V is TRBV7-8, with D possibly TRBD1 on 5 matching bases. The CDR3 sequence is CASSQGVGTGELFF. The DNA for the CDR3 is TGTGCCAGCAGCCAAGGGGTCGGCACCGGGGAGCTGTTTTTT. Complete variable domain (other parts from reference TRBV7-8 and TRBJ2-2): GAGVSQSPRYKVAKRGQDVALRCDPISGHVSLFWYQQALGQGPEFLTYFQNEAQLDKSGLPSDRFFAERPEGSVSTLKIQRTQQEDSAVYLCASSQGVGTGELFFGEGSRLTVL.